The 9 T cell receptor beta chains given below trace back to one sample, sequenced in a study of cytomegalovirus exposure and HLA in healthy donors. PCR amplification relied on 60 Vbeta primers (plus 13 Jbeta primers). Sequencing used immunoSEQ multiplex PCR; TCRdb keeps in-frame clones, though not all of them. The repertoire holds around 150,000 clones, 60% to 85% seen once, with over 2.5% in the top ten. Sequences were obtained from PBMCs. The origin of the receptors is a male donor in good health and CMV-seronegative.

This clone was counted a few times. The chain has TRBV6-1 and TRBJ2-1; the match to TRBD2 covers 13 bases. The CDR3 is 19 residues long. Trimming removed 2 bases from V and 0 bases from J; junction bases left unmatched: 7. Germline V gene data show CDR1 as MNHNS and CDR2 as SASEGT. For the CDR3, the DNA is TGTGCCAGCAGTGAACGGACTAGCGGGAGTAGACCCTCCTACAATGAGCAGTTCTTC. Its protein product is CASSERTSGSRPSYNEQFF.

The chain carries TRBV30 and TRBJ2-3; TRBD2 matches 8 bases. Germline-derived CDR1 and CDR2 are GTSNPN and SVGIG (reference sequence). V dropped 1 base and J dropped 2; count of bases not matched to a gene: 5. The CDR3 totals 15 residues. This CDR3 is CAWSGSSGYTDTQYF. The CDR3 DNA sequence: TGTGCCTGGAGTGGATCTAGCGGGTACACAGATACGCAGTATTTT. The complete variable domain, with remaining parts taken from reference TRBV30 and TRBJ2-3, reads SQTIHQWPATLVQPVGSPLSLECTVEGTSNPNLYWYRQAAGRGLQLLFYSVGIGQISSEVPQNLSASRPQDRQFILSSKKLLLSDSGFYLCAWSGSSGYTDTQYFGPGTRLTVL.

The rearrangement joins TRBV6-5 to TRBJ1-5, with 9 bases matching TRBD1. CDR3 length: 13 residues. The germline V gene encodes CDR1 MNHEY and CDR2 SVGAGI. V gave up 6 bases and J gave up 7 bases; unmatched junction bases: 4. The CDR3 here is CASRRDRAQPQHF. In DNA, the CDR3 is TGTGCCAGCAGACGGGACAGGGCCCAGCCCCAGCATTTT.

The chain recombines TRBV7-2 with TRBJ2-2; 11 positions agree with TRBD2. Germline CDR1 and CDR2: SGHTA and FQGNSA. With V trimmed by 5 bases and J by 6 bases, 17 bases remained unmatched. The CDR3 totals 19 residues. Written as DNA, the CDR3 is TGTGCCAGCAGCCTCACATGGGGGGTAGCGGGAGGGCACCCCGGGGAGCTGTTTTTT. Protein product: CASSLTWGVAGGHPGELFF.

With respect to this clone: One junction end does not reproduce the germline sequence, and a read error may be involved. In DNA, the CDR3 is TGTGCCAGCAGCGTAGCGGGGGGGGAGACCCAGTACTTC. It encodes CASSVAGGETQYF. This chain connects TRBV7-9 to TRBJ2-5; 11 bases match TRBD2. This CDR3 contains 13 residues. CDR1 SEHNR and CDR2 FQNEAQ come from the germline V gene (reference sequence).

The chain is built from TRBV7-6 and TRBJ1-1; D uncertain. The V gene's germline CDR1 is SGHVS and CDR2 FNYEAQ. V was trimmed by 8 bases and J by 0 bases, leaving 16 bases between them. CDR3 length: 15 amino acids. The CDR3, as DNA: TGTGCCAGCGGCCCGATTGTCGCAGTGAACACTGAAGCTTTCTTT. It translates to CASGPIVAVNTEAFF.

The V gene is TRBV15, the J gene TRBJ1-5, with TRBD1 identical over 9 bases. This CDR3 is built from 18 residues. After removal of 1 base from V and 1 base from J, the junction contained 8 bases not matched to a gene. Per germline, CDR1 LNHNV and CDR2 YYDKDF (reference sequence). CDR3 sequence: CATSRAAWGQGSNQPQHF. The CDR3 DNA sequence: TGTGCCACCAGCAGAGCTGCCTGGGGACAGGGCAGCAATCAGCCCCAGCATTTT. Full variable domain (remainder filled in from reference TRBV15 and TRBJ1-5): DAMVIQNPRYQVTQFGKPVTLSCSQTLNHNVMYWYQQKSSQAPKLLFHYYDKDFNNEADTPDNFQSRRPNTSFCFLDIRSPGLGDTAMYLCATSRAAWGQGSNQPQHFGDGTRLSIL.

This chain joins TRBV5-6 and TRBJ2-7; D is possibly TRBD1 (6 bases). Trimming left V 1 base short and J 0 bases short, with 8 bases between. Looked up from germline, CDR1 is SGHDT and CDR2 is YYEEEE. The CDR3 length is 14 residues. CDR3 DNA: TGTGCCAGCAGCTTGTCAGGGGCCTCCTACGAGCAGTACTTC. Its protein product is CASSLSGASYEQYF.

The rearrangement joins TRBV10-3 to TRBJ2-4; 7 bases line up with TRBD2. The CDR3 has 15 residues. J gave up 4 bases and V 3 bases, and 6 bases lay outside the gene matches. The germline CDR1 and CDR2 sequences are ENHRY and SYGVKD. For the CDR3, the DNA is TGTGCCATCAGTGATCCAGCGGGGCCTAAAAACATTCAGTACTTC. Translated, it gives CAISDPAGPKNIQYF.